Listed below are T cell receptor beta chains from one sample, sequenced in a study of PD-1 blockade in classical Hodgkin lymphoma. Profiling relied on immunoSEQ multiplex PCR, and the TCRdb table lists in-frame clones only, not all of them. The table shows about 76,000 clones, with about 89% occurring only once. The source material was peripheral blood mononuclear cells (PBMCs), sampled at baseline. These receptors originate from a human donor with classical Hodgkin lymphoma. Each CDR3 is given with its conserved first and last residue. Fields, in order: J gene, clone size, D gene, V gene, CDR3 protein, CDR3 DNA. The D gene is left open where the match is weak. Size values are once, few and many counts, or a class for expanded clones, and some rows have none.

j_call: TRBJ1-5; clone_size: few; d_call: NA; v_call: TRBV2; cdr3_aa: CASRSTDNSNQPQHF; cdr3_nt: TGTGCCAGCAGGTCAACAGATAATAGCAATCAGCCCCAGCATTTT
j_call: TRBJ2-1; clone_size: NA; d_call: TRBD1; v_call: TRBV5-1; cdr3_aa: CASSLVVGGDSEQFF; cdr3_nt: TGCGCCAGCAGCTTGGTGGTAGGTGGGGACAGTGAGCAGTTCTTC
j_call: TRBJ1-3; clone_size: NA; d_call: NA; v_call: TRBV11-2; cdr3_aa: CASSLGSGQYGNTIYF; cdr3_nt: TGTGCCAGCAGCTTAGGGTCGGGTCAATACGGAAACACCATATATTTT
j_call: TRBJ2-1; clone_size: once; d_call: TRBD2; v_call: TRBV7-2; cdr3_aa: CASSPPGLAGGYEQFF; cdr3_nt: TGTGCCAGCAGCCCCCCGGGACTAGCGGGAGGGTATGAGCAGTTCTTC
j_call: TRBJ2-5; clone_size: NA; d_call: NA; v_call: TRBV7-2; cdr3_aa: CASTPGNQETQYF; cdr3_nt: TGTGCCAGCACCCCCGGAAACCAAGAGACCCAGTACTTC
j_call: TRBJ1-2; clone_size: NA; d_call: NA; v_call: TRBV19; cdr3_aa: CASSITPSTNYGYTF; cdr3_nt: TGTGCCAGTAGTATAACACCCTCTACCAACTATGGCTACACCTTC
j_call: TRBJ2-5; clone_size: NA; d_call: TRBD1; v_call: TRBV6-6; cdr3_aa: CASSRQGAVTQYF; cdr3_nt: TGTGCCAGCAGTCGACAGGGTGCGGTGACCCAGTACTTC
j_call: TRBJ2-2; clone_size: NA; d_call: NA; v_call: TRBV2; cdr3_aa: CASIRGGELFF; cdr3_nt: TGTGCCAGCATCCGGGGCGGGGAGCTGTTTTTT
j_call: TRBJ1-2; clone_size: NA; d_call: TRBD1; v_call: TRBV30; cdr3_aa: CAWSVKGQGALYGYTF; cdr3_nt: TGTGCCTGGAGTGTGAAAGGACAGGGGGCCCTCTATGGCTACACCTTC
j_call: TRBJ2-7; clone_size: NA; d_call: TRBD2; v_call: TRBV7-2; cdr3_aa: CASSPGLIYEQYF; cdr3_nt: TGTGCCAGCAGCCCGGGACTAATCTACGAGCAGTACTTC
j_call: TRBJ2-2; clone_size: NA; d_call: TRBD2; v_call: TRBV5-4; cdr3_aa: CASSLDGGYTNTGELFF; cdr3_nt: TGTGCCAGCAGCTTGGACGGGGGGTATACGAACACCGGGGAGCTGTTTTTT
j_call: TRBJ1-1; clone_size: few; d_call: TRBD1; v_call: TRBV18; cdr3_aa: CASSTSGGQATEAFF; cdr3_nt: TGTGCCAGCTCAACATCAGGGGGCCAGGCCACTGAAGCTTTCTTT
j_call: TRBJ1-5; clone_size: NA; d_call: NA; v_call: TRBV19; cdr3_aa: CASRQGYSNQPQHF; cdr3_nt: TGTGCCAGTAGACAGGGATATAGCAATCAGCCCCAGCATTTT
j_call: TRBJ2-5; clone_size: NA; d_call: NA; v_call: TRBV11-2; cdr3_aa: CASSLIGGRLETQYF; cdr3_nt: TGTGCCAGCAGCTTAATTGGGGGGAGGCTGGAGACCCAGTACTTC
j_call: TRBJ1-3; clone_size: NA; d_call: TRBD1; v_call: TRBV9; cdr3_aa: CASSVSGTGNTIYF; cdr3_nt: TGTGCCAGCAGCGTATCCGGGACAGGGAACACCATATATTTT